This T cell receptor (beta chain) derives from a study of T cell responses to AZD1222 COVID-19 vaccine. With 3 bases clipped from V and 15 bases from J, the junction kept 7 bases outside the gene matches. The CDR3 has 12 residues. Germline V CDR1 and CDR2: SNHLY, FYNNEI. Method: immunoSEQ multiplex PCR; TCRdb's copy keeps in-frame clones and lacks some. The table lists about 99,000 clones, approximately 89% of them singletons, with about 8.1% in the top ten. V and J are TRBV2 and TRBJ2-1, with TRBD2 matching 8 bases. This clonotype was obtained from an adult who received the AZD1222 COVID-19 vaccine. The sample was peripheral blood, taken 28 days after the second AZD1222 dose. In DNA form, the CDR3 reads TGTGCCAGCAGTGAGAGGTCTACTAGCGGGTTCTTC. Protein: CASSERSTSGFF.